These 18 T cell receptor beta chains share one sample of origin, sequenced in a study of immune heterogeneity within non-small cell lung tumors. The template consisted of bulk tumor genomic DNA, with 600 ng used per sample. Doctors removed several biopsies from each primary tumor during surgery, keeping them far apart. The cohort was untreated, with newly diagnosed non-small cell lung cancer undergoing curative surgery. Amplification of TCR beta CDR3 was performed by multiplex PCR with 32 V and 13 J primers. TCRdb ran MiXCR on the multiplex PCR reads and lists one entry per CDR3 protein. The sample has under 35,000 distinct CDR3 sequences, around 26% seen once. Input material: lung tumor tissue. All receptors derive from a man aged 40-55 years with non-small cell lung cancer.

This clonotype was counted ten times or more. Germline and junction disagree at one end, which may indicate a read error. This sequence joins TRBV30 and TRBJ1-6, with D uncertain. The CDR3 extends over 10 amino acids. Per germline, CDR1 GTSNPN and CDR2 SVGIG (reference sequence). CDR3: CAWSGGGFIF. The CDR3 nucleotides are TGTGCCTGGAGTGGGGGAGGGTTTATCTTT.

About this clonotype itself: This could be a read error, since a much larger clone is one nucleotide away. The genes are TRBV4-1 and TRBJ2-7; the D gene is possibly TRBD1 (6 bases). The CDR3 runs 15 residues. Germline values: CDR1 MGHRA, CDR2 YSYEKL. The CDR3 sequence: CASRQGEMDRYEQYF. In nucleotides, the CDR3 is TGCGCCAGCAGACAAGGGGAAATGGACAGATACGAGCAGTACTTC.

Comments on this clonotype: This may be a read error: a much more frequent sequence differs by one nucleotide. The rearrangement uses TRBV11-3 and TRBJ1-2, with 9 bases matching TRBD1. Germline CDR1 SGHNT, CDR2 YENEEA. The CDR3 length is 19 residues. DNA of the CDR3: TGTGCCAGCAGCTTCAGATCCACAGGGGGCTTCGTCTCTTACTATGGCTTCACCTTC. Translating gives CASSFRSTGGFVSYYGFTF.

With respect to this clonotype: Given a much more abundant clone one base away, this may be a read error. The chain has TRBV19 and TRBJ1-5; tentative D call: TRBD1 (6 bases). Per germline, CDR1 LNHDA and CDR2 SQIVND (reference sequence). CDR3 length: 16 residues. The CDR3 DNA sequence: TGTGACAGTAGTATCTTGATGGGGGCGGGCGATCAGCCCCAGCATTTT. Encoded protein: CDSSILMGAGDQPQHF.

On this clonotype itself: Because the CDR3 is missing its conserved closing phenylalanine or tryptophan, this is likely a read error. The chain links TRBV6-1 to TRBJ1-1, with D possibly being TRBD1 (6 bases). CDR1 and CDR2 (germline): MNHNS, SASEGT. This CDR3 is built from 15 residues. As DNA, the CDR3 is TGTGCCAGCAGTAGACCACAGGGACGGGTCACTGGAGCTTTCCTT. This sequence encodes CASSRPQGRVTGAFL.

This clonotype showed up just once. CDR3 region: CATSDHRVTRELFF. The CDR3 coding sequence is TGTGCCACCAGTGACCACAGGGTAACCCGGGAGCTGTTTTTT. The gene calls are TRBV24-1 and TRBJ2-2, with D tentatively TRBD1 (6 bases). The V end lost 4 bases, the J end lost 9 bases, and 14 bases lay between the germline ends. The CDR3 contains 14 residues. The V gene's germline CDR1 is KGHDR and CDR2 SFDVKD.

The V call is TRBV2, the J call TRBJ2-1; maybe TRBD2 (6 bases). The V end lost 7 bases, the J end lost 5 bases, and 15 bases lay between the germline ends. The CDR3 length is 14 residues. The germline gives CDR1 SNHLY, CDR2 FYNNEI. The CDR3 loop is CASMRTKDHNEQFF. CDR3 bases: TGTGCCAGCATGAGGACTAAGGACCACAATGAGCAGTTCTTC.

This clonotype was observed at least ten times. The J gene is TRBJ1-2, the V gene TRBV24-1; 7 nucleotides agree with TRBD1. Germline V gene lookup returns CDR1 KGHDR and CDR2 SFDVKD. This CDR3 is 14 amino acids long. The J segment lost 5 bases and the V segment lost 5 bases, leaving 7 bases of the junction unmatched. CDR3 in amino acids: CATSGWDSPYGYTF. The CDR3 DNA is TGTGCCACCAGTGGATGGGACAGCCCTTATGGCTACACCTTC.

The chain joins TRBV6-1 to TRBJ2-5; D ambiguous. Germline CDR1 MNHNS, CDR2 SASEGT. The CDR3 spans 14 residues. Trimming pared 4 bases from V and 3 bases from J, leaving 12 bases between. CDR3 in amino acids: CASSGHRTEETQYF. As DNA, the CDR3 is TGTGCCAGCAGTGGCCATCGGACGGAAGAGACCCAGTACTTC.

Only a few counts were recorded for this clonotype. The rearrangement joins TRBV24-1 to TRBJ1-5, with D maybe TRBD1 (6 bases). The CDR3 is made up of 13 amino acids. Per the germline V gene, CDR1 is KGHDR and CDR2 is SFDVKD. V lost 7 bases and J 4 bases, leaving 10 bases between the germline ends. The CDR3 region is CATSPRGNQPQHF. In DNA, the CDR3 is TGTGCCACCAGCCCTAGGGGGAATCAGCCCCAGCATTTT.

The table lists this clonotype with many counts. The chain links TRBV7-3 to TRBJ1-2, with a tentative D call TRBD1 (6 bases). V was pared by 1 base and J by 4 bases, with 13 bases between. Germline assignment: CDR1 SGHTA and CDR2 FQGTGA. The CDR3 runs 15 residues. For the CDR3, the DNA is TGTGCCAGCAGCTTAAGTCGAGGGGGTCCCTATGGCTACACCTTC. It codes for CASSLSRGGPYGYTF.

V gene TRBV27 combines with J gene TRBJ1-1; maybe TRBD1 (6 bases). Trimming cost V 7 bases and J 1 base, with 16 bases left between them. CDR3 length: 15 amino acids. Germline V gives CDR1 MNHEY, CDR2 SMNVEV (reference sequence). CDR3 in DNA: TGTGCCAGCACATGGAGGGGGGTACAGAACACTGAAGCTTTCTTT. It is translated as CASTWRGVQNTEAFF.

This clonotype was observed many times. The V call is TRBV20-1, the J call TRBJ2-1; 8 nucleotides match TRBD2. The CDR3 is 15 residues long. The V gene's germline CDR1 is DFQATT and CDR2 SNEGSKA (reference sequence). The V and J ends lost 0 bases and 7 bases, in that order; junction bases with no gene match: 8. CDR3 in DNA: TGCAGTGCTAGAGATCAGCAGCGGGAGAAGAATGAGCAGTTCTTC. Amino acids: CSARDQQREKNEQFF.

This clonotype was counted many times. The V and J genes are TRBV24-1 and TRBJ2-1; the match to TRBD1 covers 8 bases. Looked up from germline, CDR1 is KGHDR and CDR2 is SFDVKD. This CDR3 has 14 residues. V dropped 4 bases and J dropped 8; count of bases not matched to a gene: 6. As DNA, the CDR3 is TGTGCCACCAGTGACTCCGACAGGGGTCATGAGCAGTTCTTC. Translation gives CATSDSDRGHEQFF.

Comment on this clonotype: A read error is possible here, since a much larger clone lies one base away. The chain employs TRBV20-1 and TRBJ2-3, with 8 nucleotides matching TRBD2. The CDR3 spans 15 residues. CDR1 is DFQATT, CDR2 SNEGSKA, per germline (reference sequence). CDR3 bases: TGCGGATCCAACCCTTTAGCGGGACACACAGATACGCCGTATTTT. Its translation is CGSNPLAGHTDTPYF.

By sample share, this clonotype is medium-sized (0.01 to 0.1%). The rearrangement links TRBV5-1 to TRBJ1-2; 9 bases align to TRBD1. The CDR3 runs 13 residues. The germline gives CDR1 SGHRS, CDR2 YFSETQ. The trim removed 2 bases at V and 7 bases at J, leaving 3 bases unmatched. For the CDR3, the DNA is TGCGCCAGCAGCTTCTCGACAGGGGGTGGCTACACCTTC. Its protein is CASSFSTGGGYTF. The whole variable domain, filled in from reference TRBV5-1 and TRBJ1-2, reads KAGVTQTPRYLIKTRGQQVTLSCSPISGHRSVSWYQQTPGQGLQFLFEYFSETQRNKGNFPGRFSGRQFSNSRSEMNVSTLELGDSALYLCASSFSTGGGYTFGSGTRLTVV.

In its sample, this clonotype was seen many times. J is TRBJ2-7 and V is TRBV18, with D unclear. V lost 2 bases and J 3 bases, leaving 14 bases between the germline ends. This CDR3 has 15 residues. Germline lookup yields CDR1 KGHSH and CDR2 LQKENI. The CDR3 sequence: CASSPGGSLNYEQYF. The CDR3 coding sequence is TGTGCCAGCTCACCAGGTGGGTCCCTAAACTACGAGCAGTACTTC.

This rearrangement joins TRBV7-2 to TRBJ2-1; 8 bases are shared with TRBD1. V trimming: 6 bases; J trimming: 3 bases; junction bases outside the gene matches: 13. CDR1 is SGHTA and CDR2 is FQGNSA in the germline V gene. The CDR3 extends over 17 amino acids. CDR3 in amino acids: CASSQTLKTGDYNEQFF. The CDR3 nucleotides read TGTGCCAGCAGTCAAACCTTGAAGACAGGGGACTACAATGAGCAGTTCTTC.